One and the same sample provided the 19 T cell receptor beta chains below, sequenced in a study of cytomegalovirus exposure and HLA in healthy donors. The PCR ran on 60 Vbeta and 13 Jbeta primers. Profiled with immunoSEQ multiplex PCR; TCRdb holds only in-frame clones, not every one. The data show some 150,000 clones, with approximately 78% seen just once and over 2.5% held by the top ten. What was sequenced was PBMCs. All receptors come from a man aged 35-49 years in good health and CMV-seropositive.

This rearrangement joins TRBV6-1 to TRBJ1-3; D possibly corresponds to TRBD1 (6 bases). The CDR3 totals 15 residues. Per the germline V gene, CDR1 is MNHNS and CDR2 is SASEGT. V dropped 6 bases and J dropped 0 bases, with 12 bases sitting between them. CDR3 in DNA: TGTGCCAGCAGGTTCGACAGGAGCTCTGGAAACACCATATATTTT. Translation: CASRFDRSSGNTIYF.

The J gene is TRBJ2-3, the V gene TRBV11-3; D possibly corresponds to TRBD1 (6 bases). CDR1 and CDR2 (germline): SGHNT, YENEEA. V was cut by 5 bases and J by 0 bases, with 12 bases left in between. The CDR3 sequence is 15 residues long. Here the CDR3 reads CASSARGHSTDTQYF. The CDR3 DNA follows: TGTGCCAGCAGCGCCAGGGGCCATAGCACAGATACGCAGTATTTT. Combining the CDR3 with reference TRBV11-3 and TRBJ2-3 gives the whole variable domain EAGVVQSPRYKIIEKKQPVAFWCNPISGHNTLYWYLQNLGQGPELLIRYENEEAVDDSQLPKDRFSAERLKGVDSTLKIQPAELGDSAVYLCASSARGHSTDTQYFGPGTRLTVL.

This sequence joins TRBV19 and TRBJ1-4; TRBD1 is a possible D gene (5 bases). The germline V gene encodes CDR1 LNHDA and CDR2 SQIVND (reference sequence). This CDR3 is 14 amino acids long. Trimming left V 6 bases short and J 3 bases short, with 11 bases between. The CDR3 here is CASRAQGANEKLFF. CDR3 nucleotide sequence: TGTGCCAGTAGGGCCCAGGGCGCTAATGAAAAACTGTTTTTT.

The chain is built from TRBV19 and TRBJ1-5; no definite D call. V was shortened by 6 bases and J by 5 bases, with 17 bases between the two germline ends. There are 15 residues in the CDR3. Germline V gene lookup returns CDR1 LNHDA and CDR2 SQIVND (reference sequence). As DNA, the CDR3 is TGTGCCAGTAGCCCCCGCGGGAATTGGGATCAGCCCCAGCATTTT. Translating gives CASSPRGNWDQPQHF.

The chain recombines TRBV14 with TRBJ2-1; 11 bases agree with TRBD2. The trim removed 3 bases at V and 4 bases at J, leaving 8 bases unmatched. CDR3 length equals 17 residues. Per germline, CDR1 SGHDN and CDR2 FVKESK. CDR3 sequence reads: CASSQYFTSGSYNEQFF. CDR3 coding DNA: TGTGCCAGCAGCCAGTACTTTACTAGCGGGAGTTACAATGAGCAGTTCTTC.

This rearrangement joins TRBV11-3 to TRBJ2-5; 7 bases are a match to TRBD2. The V gene end was trimmed by 5 bases and the J gene end by 2 bases; junction bases not matched to a gene: 8. Germline V lookup: CDR1 SGHNT, CDR2 YENEEA. This CDR3 has 15 amino acids. The CDR3 coding sequence is TGTGCCAGCAGCCCCTCAATGGGACTACAAGAGACCCAGTACTTC. This gives the protein CASSPSMGLQETQYF.

The J gene is TRBJ2-7, the V gene TRBV30; TRBD2 agrees at 9 bases. Germline lookup yields CDR1 GTSNPN and CDR2 SVGIG (reference sequence). CDR3 length equals 14 residues. The junction had 6 bases not matched to a gene; V was cut back by 5 bases and J by 1 base. The chain's CDR3 is CAWSGTSLSYEQYF. CDR3 DNA sequence: TGTGCCTGGTCCGGGACTAGCCTTTCCTACGAGCAGTACTTC.

The genes are TRBV14 and TRBJ2-5, with TRBD2 as a possible D gene (5 bases). The last part of the DNA fits TRBJ2-7 better; the J call may be wrong. CDR3 length: 17 residues. The germline V gene encodes CDR1 SGHDN and CDR2 FVKESK. The DNA of the CDR3 is TGTGCCAGCAGCCAAACTGTTGATCGGAGGCACCGCTACGAGCAGTACTTC. Translated, it gives CASSQTVDRRHRYEQYF.

The chain carries TRBV19 and TRBJ1-5; 9 nucleotides match TRBD1. Germline V CDR1 and CDR2: LNHDA, SQIVND (reference sequence). The V and J ends lost 5 bases and 7 bases, in that order; junction bases with no gene match: 12. CDR3 size: 16 residues. CDR3 nucleotides: TGTGCCAGTAGTGCCTACTCCGGGACAGGGAGCCAGCCCCAGCATTTT. Translation gives CASSAYSGTGSQPQHF.

The rearrangement joins TRBV6-5 to TRBJ2-5; perhaps TRBD2 as D (7 bases). Germline CDR1 and CDR2: MNHEY and SVGAGI. V gave up 4 bases and J gave up 1 base, with 13 bases separating them. This CDR3 comprises 15 residues. The CDR3 DNA sequence: TGTGCCAGCAGTTTAAGGGGGGGGTCCCAAGAGACCCAGTACTTC. Translation: CASSLRGGSQETQYF.

Comment on this clone: It is unclear where the CDR3 begins or ends on the DNA, so no DNA is shown, and the CDR3 is as TCRdb lists it. The chain links TRBV28 to TRBJ1-1. The germline V gene has CDR1 MDHEN and CDR2 SYDVKM. Both ends counted, the CDR3 spans 15 residues. The CDR3 region is CASSSSGGPSTEAFF.

As regards this clone: The same CDR3 is also encoded by other DNA sequences in this sample. The J gene is TRBJ1-5, the V gene TRBV30; TRBD1 matches 7 bases. This CDR3 has 13 amino acids. The V and J ends lost 0 bases and 7 bases, in that order; junction bases with no gene match: 3. The germline V gene encodes CDR1 GTSNPN and CDR2 SVGIG (reference sequence). The CDR3, as DNA: TGTGCCTGGAGTGTACAGGGGCGGCAGCCCCAGCATTTT. Protein sequence: CAWSVQGRQPQHF.

The chain combines TRBV6-1 with TRBJ1-5, with D tentatively TRBD1 (5 bases). Germline V gene data show CDR1 as MNHNS and CDR2 as SASEGT. This CDR3 is 14 amino acids long. The V end lost 7 bases, the J end lost 4 bases, and 14 bases lay between the germline ends. For the CDR3, the DNA is TGTGCCAGCACCCCCGAAAGGGGTAATCAGCCCCAGCATTTT. Translated, it gives CASTPERGNQPQHF.

CDR3 DNA sequence: TGTGCCAGCAGCTTCATCGGGGGCACTGAAGCTTTCTTT. Translating gives CASSFIGGTEAFF. The chain is built from TRBV7-2 and TRBJ1-1, with D possibly being TRBD1 (5 bases). Germline V gives CDR1 SGHTA, CDR2 FQGNSA. The CDR3 has 13 amino acids. Trimming took 3 bases from V and 4 from J, leaving 9 bases between them.

This chain links TRBV10-3 with TRBJ2-5; maybe TRBD1 (5 bases). CDR3 length: 15 amino acids. Trimming stripped 2 bases from V and 2 bases from J, with 12 bases between. Germline CDR1 and CDR2: ENHRY and SYGVKD. CDR3 DNA: TGTGCCATCAGTGAGGCGACAGACCCACAAGAGACCCAGTACTTC. This codes for CAISEATDPQETQYF.

The rearrangement joins TRBV15 to TRBJ2-1; no reliable D call. The CDR3 runs 14 residues. V was cut by 1 base and J by 7 bases, with 11 bases left in between. The germline gives CDR1 LNHNV, CDR2 YYDKDF (reference sequence). CDR3 DNA: TGTGCCACCAGCAGAGTTGAGCGTCGGAATGAGCAGTTCTTC. It encodes CATSRVERRNEQFF.

The rearrangement links TRBV7-3 to TRBJ2-1; 10 bases match TRBD2. Germline V gives CDR1 SGHTA, CDR2 FQGTGA. V shed 4 bases and J 6 bases; nucleotides not matched to a gene: 9. The CDR3 has 16 residues. The CDR3 is CASSSSPSGSFNEQFF. The CDR3 nucleotides are TGTGCCAGCAGCTCATCACCTAGCGGGAGTTTCAATGAGCAGTTCTTC.

The gene calls are TRBV6-7 and TRBJ2-1, with D hard to call. TRBV6-7 is given ORF status, its function remaining uncertain. The CDR3 loop spans 15 amino acids. The ends were cut back, 2 bases at V and 2 bases at J, with 10 bases in the middle. The CDR3 DNA is TGTGCCAGCAGTTACAGCATGTTCACCTACAATGAGCAGTTCTTC. As protein: CASSYSMFTYNEQFF.

This chain connects TRBV5-6 to TRBJ2-7, with 14 bases fitting TRBD2. V trimming: 2 bases; J trimming: 9 bases; junction bases outside the gene matches: 1. The germline gives CDR1 SGHDT, CDR2 YYEEEE. CDR3 length: 13 residues. DNA of the CDR3: TGTGCCAGCAGCTTAGGGACTAGCGGGAGGCAGTACTTC. This codes for CASSLGTSGRQYF.